This TCR beta chain was found in a study of shared clonotypes between healthy human individuals. Study-level results: Non-shared clonotypes had lower generation probabilities than clonotypes shared by all four sorted-subset donors. What naive subsets generally showed was a larger estimated richness than memory subsets showed.

The V and J ends lost 5 bases and 12 bases respectively, with 18 bases between them. The germline gives CDR1 SGHDT, CDR2 YYEEEE. This CDR3 spans 13 amino acids. The CD4+ fraction was divided into a CD45RA+ naive subset and a CD45RA-negative memory subset. As regards this clone: As yet, its antigen is unknown.

In the original processing: There were no quality scores in the junction-only immunoSEQ sequences, so filtering differed. The assay was immunoSEQ multiplex PCR, and TCRdb's table has in-frame clones only and misses some. The V and J calls and the clone size are those of that table, but D and trimming were determined from the DNA. Of about a million clones listed, 70% to 80% were seen once; the top ten hold roughly 0.82%. The sequence was collected from a young man in good health. Some clones in this sample may be carry-over from other donors' samples. V and J are TRBV5-6 and TRBJ2-1, with D perhaps given as TRBD1 or TRBD2 (5 bases each). What was sequenced was memory CD4+ T cells from PBMCs. Subset described: CD45RA-negative fraction. The CDR3 coding sequence is TGTGCCAGCAGTGCGTACGGGGCAATGGGGCAGTTCTTC. It is translated as CASSAYGAMGQFF.